The present entry profiles one TCR beta chain with its context. Here immunoSEQ multiplex PCR was the method, and the copy in TCRdb shows in-frame clones only, minus some. The table shows some 95,000 clones, with approximately 86% occurring only once. The data were taken from a study of radiation and T cells in renal cell carcinoma. Study information: Nephrectomy followed 15 Gy stereotactic body radiation by 4 weeks.

Trimming took off 0 bases at V and 10 bases at J, with 21 bases between the two ends. CDR1 is GTSNPN, CDR2 SVGIG, per germline (reference sequence). The CDR3 covers 15 residues. Noted time point: baseline pretreatment blood. Stated treatment: 15 Gy SBRT to primary tumor, nephrectomy 4 weeks later. The material was blood, obtained from a patient whose treatment included radiotherapy and nephrectomy. The chain recombines TRBV30 with TRBJ1-1; maybe TRBD1 (5 bases). The sequence was collected from a man between 50 and 59 years old with renal cell carcinoma. The CDR3 region is CAWSVTIPREVGAFF. CDR3 bases: TGTGCCTGGAGTGTGACAATCCCCAGGGAGGTGGGAGCTTTCTTT. Full variable domain (rest looked up from reference TRBV30 and TRBJ1-1): SQTIHQWPATLVQPVGSPLSLECTVEGTSNPNLYWYRQAAGRGLQLLFYSVGIGQISSEVPQNLSASRPQDRQFILSSKKLLLSDSGFYLCAWSVTIPREVGAFFGQGTRLTVV.